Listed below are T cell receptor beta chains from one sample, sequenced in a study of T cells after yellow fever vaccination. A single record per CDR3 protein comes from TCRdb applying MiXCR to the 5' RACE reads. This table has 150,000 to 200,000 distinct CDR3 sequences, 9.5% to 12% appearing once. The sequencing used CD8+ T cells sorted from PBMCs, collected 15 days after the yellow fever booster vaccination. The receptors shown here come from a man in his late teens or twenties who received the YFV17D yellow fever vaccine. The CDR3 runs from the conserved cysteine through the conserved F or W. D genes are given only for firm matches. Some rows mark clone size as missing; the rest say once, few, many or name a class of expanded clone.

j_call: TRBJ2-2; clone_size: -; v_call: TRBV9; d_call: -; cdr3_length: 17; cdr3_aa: CASSSNMGGRKTGELFF; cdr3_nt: TGTGCCAGCAGCTCCAACATGGGGGGCAGGAAGACCGGGGAGCTGTTTTTT
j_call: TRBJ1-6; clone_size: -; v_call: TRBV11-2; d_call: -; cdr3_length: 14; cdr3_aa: CASSLGRLNSPLHF; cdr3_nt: TGTGCCAGCAGCCTCGGCAGGTTAAATTCACCCCTCCACTTT
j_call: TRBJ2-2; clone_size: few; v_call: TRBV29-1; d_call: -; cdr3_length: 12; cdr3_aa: CSVAKYTGELFF; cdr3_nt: TGCAGCGTTGCTAAGTACACCGGGGAGCTGTTTTTT
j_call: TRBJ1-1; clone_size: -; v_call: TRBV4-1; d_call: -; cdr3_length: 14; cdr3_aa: CASSQYTGTTEAFF; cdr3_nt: TGCGCCAGCAGCCAGTACACAGGGACGACTGAAGCTTTCTTT
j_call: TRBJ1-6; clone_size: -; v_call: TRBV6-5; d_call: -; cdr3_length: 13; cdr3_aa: CASSYTGNSPLHF; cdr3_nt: TGTGCCAGCAGTTACACGGGGAATTCACCCCTCCACTTT
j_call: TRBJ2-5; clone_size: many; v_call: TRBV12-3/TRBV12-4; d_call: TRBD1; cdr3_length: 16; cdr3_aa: CASSPGYRGFQETQYF; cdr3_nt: TGTGCCAGCAGCCCTGGGTACAGGGGGTTTCAAGAGACCCAGTACTTC
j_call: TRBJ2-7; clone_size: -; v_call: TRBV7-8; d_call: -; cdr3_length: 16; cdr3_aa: CASSLSTGTGYYEQYF; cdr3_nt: TGTGCCAGCAGCTTATCCACCGGGACGGGATACTACGAGCAGTACTTC
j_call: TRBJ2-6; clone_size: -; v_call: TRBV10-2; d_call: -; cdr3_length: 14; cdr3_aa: CASMTLDGANVLTF; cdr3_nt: TGCGCCAGCATGACACTGGACGGGGCCAACGTCCTGACTTTC
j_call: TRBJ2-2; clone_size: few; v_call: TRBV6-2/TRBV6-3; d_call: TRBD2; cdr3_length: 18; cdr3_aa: CASSYPTGLAVGPGELFF; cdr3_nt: TGTGCCAGCAGTTACCCTACGGGACTAGCGGTTGGACCCGGGGAGCTGTTTTTT
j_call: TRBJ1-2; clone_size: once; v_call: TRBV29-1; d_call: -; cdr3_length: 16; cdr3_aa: CSVDTESPTGYYGYTF; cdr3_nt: TGCAGCGTTGACACTGAAAGCCCCACAGGTTACTATGGCTACACCTTC
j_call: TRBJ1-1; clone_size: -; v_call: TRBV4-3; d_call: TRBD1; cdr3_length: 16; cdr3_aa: CASSPQVQGMNTEAFF; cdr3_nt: TGCGCCAGCAGCCCCCAGGTACAGGGGATGAACACTGAAGCTTTCTTT
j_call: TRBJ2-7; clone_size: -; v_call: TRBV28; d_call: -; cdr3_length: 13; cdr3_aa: CASSHGLGYEQYF; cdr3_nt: TGTGCCAGCAGTCACGGACTGGGGTACGAGCAGTACTTC
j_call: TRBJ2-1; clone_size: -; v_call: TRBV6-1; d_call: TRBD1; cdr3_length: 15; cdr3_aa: CASSDNQGAYNEQFF; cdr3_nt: TGTGCCAGCAGTGATAACCAGGGGGCCTACAATGAGCAGTTCTTC
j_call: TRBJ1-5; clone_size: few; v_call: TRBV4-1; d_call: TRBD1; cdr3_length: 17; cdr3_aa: CASSPGAGGAGNQPQHF; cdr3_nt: TGCGCCAGCAGCCCAGGGGCAGGGGGAGCAGGCAATCAGCCCCAGCATTTT
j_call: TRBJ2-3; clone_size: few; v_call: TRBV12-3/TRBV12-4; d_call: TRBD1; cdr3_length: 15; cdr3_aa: CASSPPGQGSDTQYF; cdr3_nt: TGTGCCAGCAGTCCCCCGGGACAGGGGTCAGATACGCAGTATTTT
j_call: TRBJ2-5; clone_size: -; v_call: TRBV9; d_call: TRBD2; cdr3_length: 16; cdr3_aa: CASSAGLAGEQETQYF; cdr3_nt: TGTGCCAGCAGTGCCGGACTAGCGGGGGAACAAGAGACCCAGTACTTC
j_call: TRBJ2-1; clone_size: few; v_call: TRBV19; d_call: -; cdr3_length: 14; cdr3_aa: CASSIAGPYNEQFF; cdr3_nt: TGTGCCAGTAGTATAGCGGGGCCATACAATGAGCAGTTCTTC
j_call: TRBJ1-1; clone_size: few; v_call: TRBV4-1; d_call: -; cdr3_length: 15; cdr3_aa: CASSQGRRVGTEAFF; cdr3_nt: TGCGCCAGCAGCCAAGGAAGAAGGGTTGGCACTGAAGCTTTCTTT
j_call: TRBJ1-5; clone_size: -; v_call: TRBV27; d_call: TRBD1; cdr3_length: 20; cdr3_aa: CASSYRGPGQGALSNQPQHF; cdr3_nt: TGTGCCAGCAGTTACCGAGGTCCGGGACAGGGGGCATTGAGCAATCAGCCCCAGCATTTT
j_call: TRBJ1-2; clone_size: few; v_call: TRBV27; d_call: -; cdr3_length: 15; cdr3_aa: CASSHSGARNYGYTF; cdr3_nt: TGTGCCAGCAGCCACTCAGGGGCTAGAAACTATGGCTACACCTTC
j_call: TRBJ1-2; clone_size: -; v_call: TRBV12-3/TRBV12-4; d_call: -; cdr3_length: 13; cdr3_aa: CASSFAGNYGYTF; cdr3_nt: TGTGCCAGCAGTTTCGCGGGTAACTATGGCTACACCTTC
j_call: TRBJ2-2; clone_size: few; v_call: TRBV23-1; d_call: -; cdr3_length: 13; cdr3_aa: CASSQTSAGELFF; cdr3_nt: TGCGCCAGCAGTCAAACAAGCGCCGGGGAGCTGTTTTTT
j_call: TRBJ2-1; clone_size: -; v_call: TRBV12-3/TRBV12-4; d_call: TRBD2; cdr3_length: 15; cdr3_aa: CASSTPGSSGGEQFF; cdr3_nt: TGTGCCAGCAGTACCCCCGGGAGTTCGGGGGGTGAGCAGTTCTTC
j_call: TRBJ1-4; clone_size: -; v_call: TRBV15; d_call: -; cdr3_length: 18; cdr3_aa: CATSRPLGGRATNEKLFF; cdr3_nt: TGTGCCACCAGCAGACCGCTTGGGGGGCGGGCTACTAATGAAAAACTGTTTTTT
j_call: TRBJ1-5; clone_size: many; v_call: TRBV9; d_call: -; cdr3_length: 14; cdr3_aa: CASSVAGSNQPQHF; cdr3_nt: TGTGCCAGCAGCGTAGCAGGGAGCAATCAGCCCCAGCATTTT
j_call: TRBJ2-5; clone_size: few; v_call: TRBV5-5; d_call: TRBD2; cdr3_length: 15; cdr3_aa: CASGLAGGQGETQYF; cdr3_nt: TGTGCCAGCGGACTAGCGGGGGGGCAGGGAGAGACCCAGTACTTC
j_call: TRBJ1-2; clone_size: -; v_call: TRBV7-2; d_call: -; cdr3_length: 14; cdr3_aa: CASILGGGLCGYTF; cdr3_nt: TGTGCCAGCATCCTAGGGGGGGGGCTATGTGGCTACACCTTC
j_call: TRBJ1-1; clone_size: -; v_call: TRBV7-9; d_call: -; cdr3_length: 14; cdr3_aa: CACSFVRAEFEAFF; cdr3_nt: TGTGCCTGCAGCTTCGTCAGGGCGGAGTTTGAAGCTTTCTTT
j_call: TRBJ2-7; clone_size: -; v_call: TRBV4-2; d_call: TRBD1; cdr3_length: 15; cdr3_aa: CASSQEYQGAYEQYF; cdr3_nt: TGTGCCAGCAGCCAAGAATATCAGGGGGCCTACGAGCAGTACTTC
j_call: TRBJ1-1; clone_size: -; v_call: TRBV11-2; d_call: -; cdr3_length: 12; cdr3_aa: CASSGAGTEAFF; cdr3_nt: TGTGCCAGCAGCGGGGCCGGGACAGAAGCTTTCTTT
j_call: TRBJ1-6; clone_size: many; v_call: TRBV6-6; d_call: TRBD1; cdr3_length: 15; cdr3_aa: CASSQDRGINSPLHF; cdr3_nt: TGTGCCAGCAGTCAAGACAGGGGAATCAATTCACCCCTCCACTTT
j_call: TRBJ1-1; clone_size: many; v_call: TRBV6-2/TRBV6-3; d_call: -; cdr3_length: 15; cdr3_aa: CASSSEEFLNTEAFF; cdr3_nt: TGTGCCAGCAGTTCCGAGGAATTCTTGAACACTGAAGCTTTCTTT
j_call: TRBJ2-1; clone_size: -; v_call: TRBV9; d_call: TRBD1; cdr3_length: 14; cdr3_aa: CASSEGAPYNEQFF; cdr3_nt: TGTGCCAGCAGCGAGGGGGCTCCCTACAATGAGCAGTTCTTC
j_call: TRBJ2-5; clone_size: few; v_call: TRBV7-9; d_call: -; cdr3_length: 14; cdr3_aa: CASRAPGLAETQYF; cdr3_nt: TGTGCCAGCAGGGCCCCGGGACTGGCGGAGACCCAGTACTTC
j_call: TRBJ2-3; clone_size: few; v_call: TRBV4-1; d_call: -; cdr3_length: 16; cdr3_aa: CASSQGVGLLGDTQYF; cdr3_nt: TGCGCCAGCAGCCAGGGGGTTGGTCTTCTCGGAGATACGCAGTATTTT
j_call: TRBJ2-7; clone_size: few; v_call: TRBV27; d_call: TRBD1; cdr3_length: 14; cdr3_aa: CASSFGDRMYEQYF; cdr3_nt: TGTGCCAGCAGTTTTGGGGACAGGATGTACGAGCAGTACTTC
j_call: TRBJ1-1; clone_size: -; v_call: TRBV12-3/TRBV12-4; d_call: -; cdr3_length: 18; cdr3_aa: CASTINRGGAIMNTEAFF; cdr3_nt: TGTGCCAGCACTATTAACCGAGGCGGGGCAATCATGAACACTGAAGCTTTCTTT
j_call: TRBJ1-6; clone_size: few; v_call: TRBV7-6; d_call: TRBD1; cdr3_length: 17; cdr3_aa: CASSSQNTGTGHSPLHF; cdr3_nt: TGTGCCAGCAGCTCACAGAATACCGGGACAGGCCATTCACCCCTCCACTTT
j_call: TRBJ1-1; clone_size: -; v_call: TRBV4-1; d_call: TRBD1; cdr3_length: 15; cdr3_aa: CASSQATGGYTEAFF; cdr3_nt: TGCGCCAGCAGCCAAGCTACAGGGGGTTACACTGAAGCTTTCTTT
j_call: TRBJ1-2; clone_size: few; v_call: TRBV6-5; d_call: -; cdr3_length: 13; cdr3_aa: CASSYSTDYGYTF; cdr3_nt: TGTGCCAGCAGTTACTCAACCGACTATGGCTACACCTTC